The T cell receptor (beta chain) described here comes from a study of T cells in localized non-small cell lung cancer. General study findings and limits: In adjacent lung appeared a median around 62 of the top 100 tumor clones.

The table came from immunoSEQ multiplex PCR; TCRdb's copy has only in-frame clones and leaves some out. The sample contains tens of thousands of clones, 84% of which appear only once. Comment on this clone: What it binds is not known.

Germline CDR1 reads MGHRA; CDR2 reads YSYEKL. The CDR3 is 15 amino acids. The junction had 7 bases not matched to a gene; V was cut back by 0 bases and J by 11 bases. The receptor was derived from a man between 40 and 70 years old with stage I lung adenocarcinoma. Material: peripheral blood, obtained before any cancer treatment. The chain couples TRBV4-1 to TRBJ1-1; 12 bases align to TRBD1. Written as DNA, the CDR3 is TGCGCCAGCAGCCAAGAGACCGGGACAGGGGGCAACGCTTTCTTT. Amino acid sequence: CASSQETGTGGNAFF.